Detailed here is one T cell receptor (beta chain). Its antigen is unidentified. A junction end diverges from the germline sequence, so it may reflect a read error. The sample comes from a study of tumor-infiltrating lymphocytes in primary liver carcinoma. Study at large: Each of the samples returned roughly 3.65 to 7.5 million productive TCRbeta reads (a yield similar across tissue types). General study results and limits: With p = 0.039, the top-250-clone fraction in tumors significantly exceeded that in blood.

Constant-region priming of about 0.5 ug total RNA yielded TCR beta cDNA. The TCR beta library was amplified through three nested multiplex PCR rounds in a modified ARM-PCR procedure. Investigators reported that the first two PCR rounds, at 10 cycles each, used TRBV1-TRBV30 forward primers with a C-beta reverse primer. Via MiXCR, TCRdb re-called the multiplex PCR reads, giving one row per CDR3 protein. Counted here are about 100,000 distinct CDR3 sequences, around 73% occurring once; the ten biggest clones make up less than 15%. The germline V gene encodes CDR1 SGHNT and CDR2 YENEEA. The CDR3 length is 17 residues. The approximately 20-31 mg bulk tissue piece was not sorted before simultaneous RNA and DNA extraction. Chronic HBV infection affected patients, none of whom had received treatment.

The V and J genes are TRBV11-3 and TRBJ2-1; D unclear. The TCR originated in an older woman with primary liver carcinoma and hepatitis B virus infection. The sequenced sample consisted of liver tumor tissue from sampling region 2. This sample's subset: tumor region T2, inferior pole. The DNA for the CDR3 is TGTGCCAGCACCTTAGATCCCAGGAGTTTTTCCTACTATGGGCAGTTCTTC. The encoded protein is CASTLDPRSFSYYGQFF.